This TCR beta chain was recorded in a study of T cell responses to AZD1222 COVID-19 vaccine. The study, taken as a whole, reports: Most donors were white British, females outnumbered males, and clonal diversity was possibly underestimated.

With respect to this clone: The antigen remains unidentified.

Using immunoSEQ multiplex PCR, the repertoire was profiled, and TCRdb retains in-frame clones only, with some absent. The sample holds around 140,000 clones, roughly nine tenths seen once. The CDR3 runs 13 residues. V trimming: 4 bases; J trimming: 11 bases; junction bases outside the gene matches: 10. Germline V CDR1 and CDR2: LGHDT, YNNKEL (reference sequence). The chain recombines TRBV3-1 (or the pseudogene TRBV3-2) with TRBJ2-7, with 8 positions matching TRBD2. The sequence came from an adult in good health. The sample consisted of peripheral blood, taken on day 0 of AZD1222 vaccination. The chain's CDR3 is CASSPWGLGEEYF. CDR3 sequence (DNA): TGTGCCAGCAGCCCCTGGGGACTAGGAGAGGAGTACTTC.